These 7 T cell receptor beta chains were sequenced from one sample in a study of response to subunit inactivated influenza vaccine. TCRdb analysed the RT-PCR reads with MiXCR anew, one entry per CDR3 protein. The table lists hundreds of thousands of distinct CDR3 sequences, 12% to 15% of them singletons. The sequencing here drew on PBMCs from blood, taken approximately 15 days before vaccination. The receptors were sampled from a man aged 50 to 59 who received an inactivated influenza vaccine.

This clonotype was observed a few times. The genes are TRBV20-1 and TRBJ2-4; tentatively, D is TRBD2 (6 bases). This CDR3 comprises 13 residues. From germline, CDR1 is DFQATT and CDR2 SNEGSKA (reference sequence). V was clipped by 3 bases and J by 9 bases, with 15 bases between them. As DNA, the CDR3 is TGCAGTGCTAGCGGGGGTCCAGAGGGCATTCAGTACTTC. It encodes CSASGGPEGIQYF.

The chain has TRBV20-1 and TRBJ2-7, with D possibly being TRBD2 (5 bases). Germline V lookup: CDR1 DFQATT, CDR2 SNEGSKA (reference sequence). With 4 bases removed from V and 5 bases from J, the gap between germline ends came to 12 bases. This CDR3 region has 12 residues. Here the CDR3 DNA reads TGCAGTGCTACCCCGAGGGTACACGAGCAGTACTTC. This gives the protein CSATPRVHEQYF.

V usage is TRBV6-2 or TRBV6-3 and J usage is TRBJ2-3; 12 nucleotides line up with TRBD2. This CDR3 spans 16 amino acids. Germline trimming cut 5 bases from V and 0 bases from J; bases unmatched to any gene: 3. Looked up from germline, CDR1 is MNHEY and CDR2 is SVGEGT. The CDR3 coding sequence is TGTGCCAGCAGTCGACTAGCGGGGGATAGCACAGATACGCAGTATTTT. It specifies CASSRLAGDSTDTQYF.

The chain carries TRBV5-1 and TRBJ2-3; 14 bases line up with TRBD2. Germline assignment: CDR1 SGHRS and CDR2 YFSETQ. This CDR3 has 18 residues. The V and J ends lost 4 bases and 2 bases, in that order; junction bases with no gene match: 9. The CDR3 DNA reads as TGCGCCAGCAGCAAGACTAGCGGGGGGGCGATGGTCACAGATACGCAGTATTTT. Translated, it gives CASSKTSGGAMVTDTQYF.

In this sample, this clonotype turned up a few times. The chain joins TRBV20-1 to TRBJ2-1; 8 positions agree with TRBD2. Trimming cost V 3 bases and J 6 bases; bases outside gene matches: 7. Germline CDR1 DFQATT, CDR2 SNEGSKA (reference sequence). The CDR3 has 14 amino acids. CDR3 region: CSASSGKQANEQFF. The CDR3 DNA follows: TGCAGTGCTAGTAGCGGGAAGCAGGCCAATGAGCAGTTCTTC.

A few counts support this clonotype. V gene TRBV20-1 combines with J gene TRBJ2-3; the D gene is possibly TRBD2 (7 bases). Per germline, CDR1 DFQATT and CDR2 SNEGSKA (reference sequence). The CDR3 is 15 residues long. Trimming shortened V by 0 bases and J by 6 bases, and 16 bases separated the two germline ends. In nucleotides, the CDR3 is TGCAGTGCTAGAGATAACGGGGGGCCAACGGATACGCAGTATTTT. It codes for CSARDNGGPTDTQYF.

This clonotype was counted a few times. The rearrangement links TRBV20-1 to TRBJ2-4, with D possibly TRBD2 on 6 matching bases. The CDR3 has 13 amino acids. Between the trimmed V and J ends, which lost 6 bases and 7 bases, there was a span of 16 bases. Germline values: CDR1 DFQATT, CDR2 SNEGSKA (reference sequence). The CDR3 sequence is CSAAGLNGNIQYF. For the CDR3, the DNA is TGCAGTGCCGCTGGACTAAACGGCAACATTCAGTACTTC.